This T cell receptor beta chain was obtained from a study of cytomegalovirus exposure and HLA in healthy donors. With respect to this clone: Its specificity is not known.

The PCR ran on 60 Vbeta and 13 Jbeta primers. Measured with immunoSEQ multiplex PCR; TCRdb has only the in-frame clones, and not every one. The sample includes 95,000 to 150,000 clones, around 77% seen only once; the top ten take about 13%. Study-level points and caveats: A link between a missense DCLRE1C variant and TCR beta V- and J-gene trimming emerged from a later analysis.

CDR1 and CDR2 from the germline V gene are SGHAT and FQDESV (reference sequence). V shed 4 bases and J 4 bases; nucleotides not matched to a gene: 13. CDR3 length: 16 residues. The V gene is TRBV11-1, the J gene TRBJ2-7; TRBD1 matches 7 bases. Sequencing was done on a sample of PBMCs. The TCR originated in a woman aged 40 to 49 in good health and CMV-seropositive. The CDR3 is CASSSWDSSFGYEQYF. For the CDR3, the DNA is TGTGCCAGCAGCTCCTGGGACAGTAGCTTTGGTTACGAGCAGTACTTC.